Listed below are T cell receptor beta chains from one sample, sequenced in a study of blood T cell repertoires in COVID-19. Repertoires were generated with immunoSEQ multiplex PCR, while TCRdb's copy carries only in-frame clones and drops some. Among about 110,000 clones listed, over 60% were seen once. The sequenced sample was peripheral blood. The receptors stem from a woman aged 80 or older with acute or convalescent COVID-19. CDR3s include the opening cysteine and the closing phenylalanine or tryptophan. D genes are given only for firm matches. Expanded clones are given a class, and other clones once, few, many or no size at all.

CDR3 DNA: TGTGCCAGTAGGACTGGCCAGGGGAACACTGAAGCTTTCTTT
CDR3 protein: CASRTGQGNTEAFF
D gene: .
J gene: TRBJ1-1
clone size: .
V gene: TRBV19

CDR3 DNA: TGCGCCAGCAGCCCCAGCTCGGGGGGCAATCAGCCCCAGCATTTT
CDR3 protein: CASSPSSGGNQPQHF
D gene: .
J gene: TRBJ1-5
clone size: .
V gene: TRBV5-1

CDR3 DNA: TGTGCCAGCAGCTCCCGACAGGGAGAAACAGATACGCAGTATTTT
CDR3 protein: CASSSRQGETDTQYF
D gene: TRBD1
J gene: TRBJ2-3
clone size: .
V gene: TRBV5-4

CDR3 DNA: TGTGCCAGCAGCCAAGAAGGGAGAACGAACGAGCAGTACTTC
CDR3 protein: CASSQEGRTNEQYF
D gene: .
J gene: TRBJ2-7
clone size: once
V gene: TRBV4-2

CDR3 DNA: TGTGCCAGCAGCCCCTCTAGCTTCTCGACGCAGTATTTT
CDR3 protein: CASSPSSFSTQYF
D gene: .
J gene: TRBJ2-3
clone size: .
V gene: TRBV11-2

CDR3 DNA: TGCAGCGTTGACTTCAGCGCGGCAGGGATTGGAAACACTGAAGCTTTCTTT
CDR3 protein: CSVDFSAAGIGNTEAFF
D gene: .
J gene: TRBJ1-1
clone size: .
V gene: TRBV29-1

CDR3 DNA: TGTGCCAGTAGTATAGGGCTAGCGGGGGATTACGAGCAGTACTTC
CDR3 protein: CASSIGLAGDYEQYF
D gene: TRBD2
J gene: TRBJ2-7
clone size: .
V gene: TRBV19

CDR3 DNA: TGTGCCAGCGGAAGGGGTGTAGGGTCGAGCTATGGCTACACCTTC
CDR3 protein: CASGRGVGSSYGYTF
D gene: .
J gene: TRBJ1-2
clone size: .
V gene: TRBV6-4

CDR3 DNA: TGTGCCAGCAGTTTCTCAGGCACTGAAGCTTTCTTT
CDR3 protein: CASSFSGTEAFF
D gene: .
J gene: TRBJ1-1
clone size: .
V gene: TRBV12-3/TRBV12-4

CDR3 DNA: TGTGCCAGCAGCGCCCCCCGTTTCGCAGATACGCAGTATTTT
CDR3 protein: CASSAPRFADTQYF
D gene: .
J gene: TRBJ2-3
clone size: .
V gene: TRBV9

CDR3 DNA: TGTGCCAGCAGCCATAACAGGGCCGCTAATGAAAAACTGTTTTTT
CDR3 protein: CASSHNRAANEKLFF
D gene: .
J gene: TRBJ1-4
clone size: few
V gene: TRBV7-9

CDR3 DNA: TGTGCCAGCAGCCTGGGACAGGGGGCGATCAATGAGCAGTTCTTC
CDR3 protein: CASSLGQGAINEQFF
D gene: TRBD1
J gene: TRBJ2-1
clone size: .
V gene: TRBV5-4